Below, one T cell receptor beta chain is given with its context. In the source study's methods: Amplification with reference gene primers provided the estimates of nucleated cell counts. TCRdb's copy holds only in-frame clones and misses some; the assay was immunoSEQ multiplex PCR. V, J and clone size are those of that table, while D and trimming were read from the DNA. This sample has about 34,000 clones, with 85% found just once. The data were obtained in a study of blood T cell repertoires in COVID-19. Study details: PBMCs, B-cell-depleted T cells, or T cells provided the cDNA or gDNA that made up the material.

Sequencing was performed on peripheral blood. The clonotype originates from a human donor with acute or convalescent COVID-19. The donor label of this sample is uncertain.

The CDR3 region is CSASSGGGLAGNLGITDTQYF. The CDR3, as DNA: TGCAGTGCTAGTAGCGGGGGGGGACTAGCGGGGAACCTCGGCATCACAGATACGCAGTATTTT. The chain couples TRBV20-1 to TRBJ2-3; 13 bases map to TRBD2. CDR3 length: 21 amino acids. Germline V gene data show CDR1 as DFQATT and CDR2 as SNEGSKA (reference sequence). V was pared by 3 bases and J by 2 bases, with 20 bases of the junction left unmatched.